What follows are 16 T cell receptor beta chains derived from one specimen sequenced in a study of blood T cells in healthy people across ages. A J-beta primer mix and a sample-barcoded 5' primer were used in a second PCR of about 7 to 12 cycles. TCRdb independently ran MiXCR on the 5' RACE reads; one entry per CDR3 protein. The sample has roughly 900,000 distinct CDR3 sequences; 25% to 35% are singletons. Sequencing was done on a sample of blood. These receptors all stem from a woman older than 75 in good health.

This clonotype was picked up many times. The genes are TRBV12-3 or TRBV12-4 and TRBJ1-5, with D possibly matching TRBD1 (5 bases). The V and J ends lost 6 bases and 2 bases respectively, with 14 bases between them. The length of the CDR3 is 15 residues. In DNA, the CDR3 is TGTGCCAGCAGAAAGGCAGGGATGGGCAATCAGCCCCAGCATTTT. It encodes CASRKAGMGNQPQHF.

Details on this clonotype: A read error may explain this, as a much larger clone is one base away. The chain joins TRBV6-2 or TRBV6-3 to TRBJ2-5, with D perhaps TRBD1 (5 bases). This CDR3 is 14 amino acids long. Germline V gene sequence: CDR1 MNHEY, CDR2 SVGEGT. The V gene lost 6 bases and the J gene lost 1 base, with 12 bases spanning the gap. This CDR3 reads CASRHHRSQETQYF. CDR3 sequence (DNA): TGTGCCAGCAGGCACCACAGGAGCCAAGAGACCCAGTACTTC.

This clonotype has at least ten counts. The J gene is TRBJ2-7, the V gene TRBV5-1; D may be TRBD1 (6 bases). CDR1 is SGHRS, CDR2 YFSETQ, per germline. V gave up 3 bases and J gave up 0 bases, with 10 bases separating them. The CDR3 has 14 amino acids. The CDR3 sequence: CASSSQGTSYEQYF. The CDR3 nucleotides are TGCGCCAGCAGCTCGCAGGGGACCTCCTACGAGCAGTACTTC.

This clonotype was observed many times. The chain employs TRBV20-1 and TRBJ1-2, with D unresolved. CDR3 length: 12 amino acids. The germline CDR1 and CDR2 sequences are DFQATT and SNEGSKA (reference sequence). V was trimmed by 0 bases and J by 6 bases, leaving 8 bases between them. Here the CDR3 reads CSAREGSHGYTF. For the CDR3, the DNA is TGCAGTGCTAGAGAGGGGAGCCATGGCTACACCTTC.

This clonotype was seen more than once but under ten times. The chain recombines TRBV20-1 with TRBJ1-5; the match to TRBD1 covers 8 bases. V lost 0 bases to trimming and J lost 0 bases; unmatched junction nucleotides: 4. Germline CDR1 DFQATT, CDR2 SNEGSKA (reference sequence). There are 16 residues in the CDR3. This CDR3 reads CSARDWQGASNQPQHF. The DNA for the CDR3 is TGCAGTGCTAGAGATTGGCAGGGGGCTAGCAATCAGCCCCAGCATTTT.

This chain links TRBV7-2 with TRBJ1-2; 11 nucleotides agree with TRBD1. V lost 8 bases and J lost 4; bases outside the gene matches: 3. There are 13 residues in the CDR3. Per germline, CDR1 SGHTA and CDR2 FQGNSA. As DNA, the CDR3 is TGTGCCAGCGGGACAGGGGGTCGCTATGGCTACACCTTC. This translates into CASGTGGRYGYTF. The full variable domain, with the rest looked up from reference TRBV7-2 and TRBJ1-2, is GAGVSQSPSNKVTEKGKDVELRCDPISGHTALYWYRQSLGQGLEFLIYFQGNSAPDKSGLPSDRFSAERTGGSVSTLTIQRTQQEDSAVYLCASGTGGRYGYTFGSGTRLTVV.

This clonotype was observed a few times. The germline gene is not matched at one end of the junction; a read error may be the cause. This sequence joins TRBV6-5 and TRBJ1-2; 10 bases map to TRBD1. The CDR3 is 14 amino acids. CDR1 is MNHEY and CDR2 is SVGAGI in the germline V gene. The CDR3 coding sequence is TGTGCCAGCAGTTACCGGACAGGGGGAGAAGGCTGCACCTTC. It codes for CASSYRTGGEGCTF.

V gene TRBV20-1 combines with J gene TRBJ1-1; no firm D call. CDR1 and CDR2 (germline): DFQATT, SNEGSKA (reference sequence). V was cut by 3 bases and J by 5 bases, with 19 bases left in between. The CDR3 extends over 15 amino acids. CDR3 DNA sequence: TGCAGTGCTAGGATCGCAGGTACCCCCAGTACTGAAGCTTTCTTT. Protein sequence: CSARIAGTPSTEAFF.

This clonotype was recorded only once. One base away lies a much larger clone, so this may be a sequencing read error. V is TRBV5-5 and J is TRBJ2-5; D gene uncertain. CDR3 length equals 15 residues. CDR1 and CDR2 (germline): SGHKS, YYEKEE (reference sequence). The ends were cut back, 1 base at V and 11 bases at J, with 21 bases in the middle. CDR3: CASSLLFALTQGQYF. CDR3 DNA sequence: TGTGCCAGCAGCTTGCTGTTTGCTCTGACGCAAGGGCAGTACTTC.

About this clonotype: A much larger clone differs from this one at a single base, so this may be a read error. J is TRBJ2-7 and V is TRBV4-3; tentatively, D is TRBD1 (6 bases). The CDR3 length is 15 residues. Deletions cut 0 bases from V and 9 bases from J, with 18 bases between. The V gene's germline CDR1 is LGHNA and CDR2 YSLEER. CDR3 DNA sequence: TGCGCCAGCAGCCAAGATCGTACAGGGAAACACGGGCAGTACTTC. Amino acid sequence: CASSQDRTGKHGQYF.

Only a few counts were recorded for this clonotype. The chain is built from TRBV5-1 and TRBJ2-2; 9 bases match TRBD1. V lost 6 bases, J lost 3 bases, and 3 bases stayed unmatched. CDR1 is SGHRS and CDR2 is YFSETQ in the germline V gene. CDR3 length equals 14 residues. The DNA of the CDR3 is TGCGCCAGCATACAGGGGGCGGACACCGGGGAGCTGTTTTTT. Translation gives CASIQGADTGELFF.

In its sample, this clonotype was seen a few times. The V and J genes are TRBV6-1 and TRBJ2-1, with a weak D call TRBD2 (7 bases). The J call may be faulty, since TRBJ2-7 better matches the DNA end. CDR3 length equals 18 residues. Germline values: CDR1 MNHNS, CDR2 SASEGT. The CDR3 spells CASLTRPSGGARYNEQYF. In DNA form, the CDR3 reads TGTGCCAGCCTAACAAGACCGAGTGGGGGGGCTCGGTACAATGAGCAGTACTTC.

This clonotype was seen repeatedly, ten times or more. The CDR3 here is CASSLRRTGGLETQYF. CDR3 nucleotide sequence: TGTGCCAGCAGTTTGAGAAGGACAGGGGGTTTGGAGACCCAGTACTTC. The V and J genes are TRBV27 and TRBJ2-5, with 10 bases matching TRBD1. The junction had 9 bases not matched to a gene; V was cut back by 3 bases and J by 5 bases. This CDR3 has 16 amino acids. Germline loops: CDR1 MNHEY, CDR2 SMNVEV (reference sequence).

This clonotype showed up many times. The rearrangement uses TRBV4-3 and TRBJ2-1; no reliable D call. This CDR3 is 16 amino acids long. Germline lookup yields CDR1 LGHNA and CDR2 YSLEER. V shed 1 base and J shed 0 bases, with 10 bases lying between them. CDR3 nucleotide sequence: TGCGCCAGCAGCCAAGGACTTACGAGCTCCTACAATGAGCAGTTCTTC. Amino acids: CASSQGLTSSYNEQFF.

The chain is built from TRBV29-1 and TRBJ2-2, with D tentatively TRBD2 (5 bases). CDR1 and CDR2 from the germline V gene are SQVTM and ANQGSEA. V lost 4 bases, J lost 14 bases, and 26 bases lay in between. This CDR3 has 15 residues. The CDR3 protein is CSVARSQVNTGVLFF. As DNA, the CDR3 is TGCAGCGTTGCTAGGAGCCAAGTGAACACCGGGGTTCTGTTTTTT.

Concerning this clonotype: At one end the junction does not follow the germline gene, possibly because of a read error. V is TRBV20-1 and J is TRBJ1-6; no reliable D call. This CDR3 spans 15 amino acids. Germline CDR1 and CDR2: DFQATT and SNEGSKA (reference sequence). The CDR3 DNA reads TGCAGTGCCAGAGGGATACTTGACTATAATTCACCCCTCCACTTT. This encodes CSARGILDYNSPLHF.